This T cell receptor beta chain was identified in a study of T cell responses to AZD1222 COVID-19 vaccine. Findings and limits, study-wide: A mostly white British donor set with more females was recruited, and clonal diversity was possibly underestimated.

As concerns this clone: What it binds is not known.

Some second doses came at about 4 weeks and others at about 12 weeks; these were pooled. Repertoires were generated with immunoSEQ multiplex PCR, while TCRdb's copy carries only in-frame clones and drops some. The sample shows some 140,000 clones, 88% of them seen only once. CDR1 is SGHRS and CDR2 is YFSETQ in the germline V gene. V was clipped by 2 bases and J by 7 bases, with 12 bases between them. CDR3 length: 14 residues. Source: peripheral blood, taken 28 days after the second AZD1222 dose. The receptor's source is an adult who received the AZD1222 COVID-19 vaccine. The V and J genes are TRBV5-1 and TRBJ1-4; D not resolved. The CDR3 loop is CASSLGGIGEKLFF. The CDR3 DNA is TGCGCCAGCAGCTTAGGAGGGATTGGTGAAAAACTGTTTTTT.